The present T cell receptor (beta chain) was sequenced within a study of blood T cells in healthy people across ages. CDR1 and CDR2 (germline): DFQATT, SNEGSKA (reference sequence). V lost 2 bases to trimming and J lost 2 bases, with 10 bases between them. CDR3 size: 13 residues. This clonotype has more than one count but fewer than ten. The authors ran a second PCR of about 7 to 12 cycles using a sample-barcoded 5' primer and a J-beta primer mix. TCRdb itself ran the 5' RACE reads through MiXCR, one entry per CDR3 protein. Among fewer than 700,000 distinct CDR3 sequences listed, roughly 41% were seen once.

This clonotype was sampled from an elderly man in good health. Material for sequencing was blood. The chain couples TRBV20-1 to TRBJ2-7, with D possibly being TRBD1 or TRBD2 (6 bases each). The CDR3 spells CSARYREAYEQYF. CDR3 DNA: TGCAGTGCTAGATACAGGGAGGCCTACGAGCAGTACTTC.